The 15 T cell receptor beta chains given below trace back to one sample, sequenced in a study of blood T cell repertoires in COVID-19. The protocol was immunoSEQ multiplex PCR, while the TCRdb copy is restricted to in-frame clones and leaves out a portion. The data hold 260,000 or so clones, with 70% to 90% observed a single time. The sample consisted of PBMCs or T cells enriched from blood (not recorded which). These receptors all stem from a woman between 40 and 55 years old with acute COVID-19.

This clone was seen only once. This chain uses TRBV27 with TRBJ1-2, with no clear D. In germline, CDR1 is MNHEY, CDR2 SMNVEV (reference sequence). This CDR3 is built from 15 residues. The ends were cut back, 6 bases at V and 5 bases at J, with 19 bases in the middle. CDR3 protein: CASRPYDGTTYGYTF. The CDR3 DNA reads as TGTGCCAGCAGGCCTTACGACGGTACGACATATGGCTACACCTTC.

A few counts support this clone. This same CDR3 is encoded by further DNA sequences in the sample. The chain employs TRBV19 and TRBJ2-1; TRBD2 agrees at 10 bases. Trimming removed 4 bases from V and 4 bases from J; junction bases left unmatched: 4. The CDR3 totals 15 residues. Germline assignment: CDR1 LNHDA and CDR2 SQIVND (reference sequence). The CDR3 protein is CASSTLAGAYNEQFF. In nucleotides, the CDR3 is TGTGCCAGTAGTACCCTAGCGGGGGCTTACAATGAGCAGTTCTTC.

CDR3 protein: CASSSGTAEKAFF. CDR3 coding DNA: TGTGCCAGCAGCTCCGGGACAGCAGAGAAAGCTTTCTTT. This chain connects TRBV7-6 to TRBJ1-1; 7 positions agree with TRBD1. CDR3 length: 13 residues. CDR1 and CDR2 from the germline V gene are SGHVS and FNYEAQ. V gave up 4 bases and J gave up 9 bases; unmatched junction bases: 8.

The chain is built from TRBV10-2 and TRBJ1-5; TRBD1 is a possible D gene (6 bases). Germline V gives CDR1 WSHSY, CDR2 SAAADI. There are 13 residues in the CDR3. Trimming shortened V by 6 bases and J by 7 bases, and 13 bases separated the two germline ends. The CDR3 loop reads CASSRDILQPQHF. The CDR3 coding sequence is TGCGCCAGCAGCCGGGACATATTACAGCCCCAGCATTTT.

This clone appeared a single time. The CDR3 DNA sequence: TGTGCCAGCAGCTTGGGCAGGGGGGACAATCAGCCCCAGCATTTT. It encodes CASSLGRGDNQPQHF. The gene calls are TRBV5-8 and TRBJ1-5, with 7 positions matching TRBD1. Germline CDR1 and CDR2: SGHTS and YDEGEE. V trimming: 0 bases; J trimming: 3 bases; junction bases outside the gene matches: 3. CDR3 length: 15 residues.

The chain joins TRBV19 to TRBJ2-1; weak D call: TRBD2 (5 bases). CDR1 and CDR2 (germline): LNHDA, SQIVND (reference sequence). V was trimmed by 8 bases and J by 2 bases, leaving 13 bases between them. The CDR3 extends over 14 amino acids. The CDR3 coding sequence is TGTGCCAGTGGTCCTAGCACCGCCTACAATGAGCAGTTCTTC. This sequence encodes CASGPSTAYNEQFF.

This clone was seen just once. The chain employs TRBV10-2 and TRBJ2-5, with 7 bases matching TRBD1. Germline loops: CDR1 WSHSY, CDR2 SAAADI. There are 13 residues in the CDR3. Germline trimming cut 8 bases from V and 5 bases from J; bases unmatched to any gene: 8. The CDR3, as DNA: TGCGCCAGCGGTCAGGGGGAGTCGGAGACCCAGTACTTC. As protein: CASGQGESETQYF.

This clone showed up just a few times. J is TRBJ1-1 and V is TRBV7-9; 8 bases match TRBD1. This CDR3 spans 17 amino acids. V lost 5 bases and J lost 3; bases outside the gene matches: 14. Germline CDR1 and CDR2: SEHNR and FQNEAQ (reference sequence). CDR3 bases: TGTGCCAGCAGCGTCCGGGACAGGATATCGGGGTACACTGAAGCTTTCTTT. Translating gives CASSVRDRISGYTEAFF.

The gene calls are TRBV7-2 and TRBJ1-6, with D maybe TRBD1 (5 bases). Germline-derived CDR1 and CDR2 are SGHTA and FQGNSA. CDR3 length: 15 residues. V lost 3 bases and J lost 8, with 14 bases in between. CDR3 region: CASSFHGQGDSPLHF. The CDR3 nucleotides read TGTGCCAGCAGCTTTCACGGGCAGGGTGATTCACCCCTCCACTTT.

The chain couples TRBV19 to TRBJ1-5, with D unclear. The CDR3 extends over 14 amino acids. The germline CDR1 and CDR2 sequences are LNHDA and SQIVND (reference sequence). V was trimmed by 3 bases and J by 2 bases, leaving 8 bases between them. The CDR3 region is CASSIGVGNQPQHF. DNA for the CDR3: TGTGCCAGTAGTATCGGGGTAGGCAATCAGCCCCAGCATTTT.

A single count supports this clone. V is TRBV28 and J is TRBJ2-5; D call uncertain. CDR3 length: 15 amino acids. Deletions cut 6 bases from V and 2 bases from J, with 16 bases between. Germline V gives CDR1 MDHEN, CDR2 SYDVKM. DNA for the CDR3: TGTGCCAGCAGCCTCTTTCGAGGTGGACAAGAGACCCAGTACTTC. This gives the protein CASSLFRGGQETQYF. Filled out from reference TRBV28 and TRBJ2-5, the complete variable domain reads DVKVTQSSRYLVKRTGEKVFLECVQDMDHENMFWYRQDPGLGLRLIYFSYDVKMKEKGDIPEGYSVSREKKERFSLILESASTNQTSMYLCASSLFRGGQETQYFGPGTRLLVL.

J is TRBJ1-4 and V is TRBV12-5, with D hard to call. Per the germline V gene, CDR1 is LGHNT and CDR2 is FRNRAP. V lost 6 bases to trimming and J lost 5 bases, with 16 bases between them. The CDR3 has 15 residues. Here the CDR3 DNA reads TGTGCTAGTGGGAAGTCCTCAGCGGGAAATGAAAAACTGTTTTTT. Protein sequence: CASGKSSAGNEKLFF. Combining the CDR3 with reference TRBV12-5 and TRBJ1-4 gives the whole variable domain DARVTQTPRHKVTEMGQEVTMRCQPILGHNTVFWYRQTMMQGLELLAYFRNRAPLDDSGMPKDRFSAEMPDATLATLKIQPSEPRDSAVYFCASGKSSAGNEKLFFGSGTQLSVL.

This clone was observed a handful of times. The V and J genes are TRBV24-1 and TRBJ2-7; D unresolved. This CDR3 has 15 amino acids. Germline V gene lookup returns CDR1 KGHDR and CDR2 SFDVKD. V dropped 9 bases and J dropped 0 bases, with 17 bases sitting between them. This CDR3 reads CATSDPTSSSYEQYV. The CDR3 region has the DNA TGTGCCACCTCCGATCCCACCTCTAGCTCCTACGAGCAGTACGTC.

This clone was seen a few times. V usage is TRBV7-8 and J usage is TRBJ2-1, with 8 positions matching TRBD2. Trimming removed 0 bases from V and 6 bases from J; junction bases left unmatched: 4. CDR3 size: 15 residues. Germline V lookup: CDR1 SGHVS, CDR2 FQNEAQ. For the CDR3, the DNA is TGTGCCAGCAGCTTAGCAGGGACTAGGTCCAATGAGCAGTTCTTC. The encoded protein is CASSLAGTRSNEQFF.

This chain links TRBV6-2 or TRBV6-3 with TRBJ2-2; 9 nucleotides match TRBD2. The trim removed 3 bases at V and 7 bases at J, leaving 24 bases unmatched. Germline V gives CDR1 MNHEY, CDR2 SVGEGT. This CDR3 has 21 amino acids. The CDR3 is CASSYINLVVLAGLSNGELFF. Written as DNA, the CDR3 is TGTGCCAGCAGTTATATAAATCTAGTGGTCCTAGCGGGGCTCTCAAACGGGGAGCTGTTTTTT.